This T cell receptor (beta chain) was retrieved from a study of blood T cell repertoires in COVID-19 (TCRdb year 2020). At the level of the whole study: Samples from collaborators originated in the United States, Italy and Spain and spanned both the acute and convalescent phases of COVID-19. The dataset comprised deeply sampled blood TCRbeta repertoires from subjects exposed to, actively infected with, or recovered from COVID-19. The material from the prospective study consisted of cDNA or gDNA derived from T cells, B-cell-depleted T cells, or PBMCs. HLA class I and class II types, where available, came from metadata supplied by the sample provider rather than from assay-based typing. Nearly every sample came with metadata listing a de-identified subject ID, COVID-19 status, age in years and sex. Samples were obtained from the ongoing ImmuneRACE study (first 160 participants) and from over 1,000 subjects provided by 6 global collaborators. A freely available public database, intended as a resource for researchers studying the immune response to SARS-CoV-2, is where the repertoires were released.

From the cysteine up to the phenylalanine, the CDR3 has a length of 14 residues. The kept DNA is CDR3 alone, 42 bases in frame from the first base. According to the germline V gene, CDR1 reads SGHRS and CDR2 reads YFSETQ. Turning to this clone: It has no known antigen specificity. One end of the junction fails to match germline, which may point to a read error.

The immunoSEQ Assay, a bias-controlled multiplex PCR, was used to amplify TCRbeta CDR3 regions from genomic DNA. In the original analysis: The number of nucleated cells in each sample was estimated from the amplification of reference gene primers within the assay. Sequence reads were collapsed and filtered to measure the absolute abundance of every unique TCRbeta CDR3 rearrangement. Productive Simpson clonality was computed per sample as the square root of Simpson's diversity index over productive rearrangements. TCRdb took over this immuneACCESS table, retaining in-frame rearrangements with V and J assigned. Such tables are incomplete; in checked studies, under half of the missing clones stem from an unresolved V gene, and the remainder is unexplained. V and J calls and clone size are those listed in that table; D and trimming were worked out from the DNA. For this sample the table gives about 250,000 clones, of which about 85% were detected only once. Roughly 0.87% of the sample is in the top ten clones.

One collaborating source in Seattle enrolled patients during active infection and followed them longitudinally through the course of disease. The collaborating institutions used their own protocols to collect whole blood in K2EDTA tubes. Collaborator samples were shipped for TCRbeta analysis as frozen whole blood, isolated PBMCs, or DNA extracted from either sample type. Overall study outcomes, separate from this receptor: The amount of clinical and demographic metadata varied by source and participant and was provided uncurated.

The sequencing sample was made of peripheral blood. The chain is encoded by TRBV5-1 joined to TRBJ2-7; 7 middle bases align to TRBD2. The source of this sequence is a human donor with COVID-19, enrolled during active disease. The donor label of this sample is uncertain. The CDR3 region: CATQSGTASHEQYF. The sequenced DNA is TGCGCCACCCAGAGCGGGACCGCCTCCCACGAGCAGTACTTC.